A selection of T cell receptor beta chains follows, all from one sample in a study of metastatic and nonmetastatic thyroid tumors. MiXCR re-clonotyped the PCR reads for TCRdb. This table has 50,000 to 70,000 clones, more than 3.5% appearing once. Sequences were obtained from blood. Source of these receptors: a female donor with papillary thyroid cancer or a benign thyroid nodule (not recorded which). Some clones in this sample may be carry-over from other donors' samples. The CDR3 runs from the conserved cysteine through the conserved F or W. A D gene is named only where the DNA matches it firmly. Clone sizes are given selectively: once, few, many, or a class where the clone is expanded.

>few|TRBD1|TRBV7-8|TRBJ2-7
CASSLEGTGAHEQYF
TGTGCCAGCAGCTTAGAAGGGACAGGGGCCCACGAGCAGTACTTT
>many|TRBD1|TRBV18|TRBJ1-1
CASSLQQGANTEAFF
TGTGCCAGCTCACTTCAGCAGGGGGCTAACACTGAAGCTTTCTTT
>many|-|TRBV5-1|TRBJ1-2
CASSLGTGYGYTF
TGCGCCAGCAGCTTGGGCACGGGCTATGGCTACACCTTC
>-|-|TRBV30|TRBJ1-2
CAWRKGRARGYTF
TGTGCTTGGAGAAAGGGGCGGGCTAGGGGCTACACCTTC
>-|-|TRBV6-2/TRBV6-3|TRBJ1-2
CASSLQRGGGDYGYTF
TGTGCCAGCAGTCTGCAAAGGGGGGGAGGGGACTATGGCTACACCTTC
>many|-|TRBV24-1|TRBJ1-1
CATSDSRRGGTEAFF
TGTGCCACCAGTGATTCCCGGCGAGGTGGCACTGAAGCTTTCTTT
>-|TRBD2|TRBV6-2/TRBV6-3|TRBJ2-2
CASSYFPASGRAGELFF
TGTGCCAGCAGTTACTTTCCGGCCAGCGGGAGGGCCGGGGAGCTGTTTTTT
>few|TRBD2|TRBV6-5|TRBJ2-1
CASSHYPGLAGDGEQFF
TGTGCCAGCAGTCACTACCCGGGACTAGCGGGAGACGGTGAGCAGTTCTTC
>few|-|TRBV10-3|TRBJ2-1
CAIRGYNGQFF
TGTGCCATCAGGGGCTACAATGGGCAGTTCTTC
>many|TRBD1|TRBV18|TRBJ1-5
CASSPGTGNQPQHF
TGTGCCAGCTCACCCGGGACAGGCAATCAACCCCAGCATTTT
>many|-|TRBV24-1|TRBJ1-5
CATSAGDSNQPQHF
TGTGCCACCAGTGCCGGGGATAGTAATCAGCCCCAGCATTTT
>many|TRBD1|TRBV5-1|TRBJ1-6
CASSTRTGGQSPLHF
TGCGCCAGCAGCACCCGGACAGGGGGTCAATCACCCCTCCACTTT
>many|TRBD1|TRBV3-1|TRBJ2-5
CASSPGVRGRETQYF
TGTGCCAGCAGCCCCGGGGTCAGGGGGCGGGAGACCCAGTACTTC
>many|TRBD1|TRBV20-1|TRBJ2-1
CSARAPGQGGFEQFF
TGCAGTGCTAGGGCACCGGGACAGGGTGGGTTTGAGCAGTTCTTC
>many|-|TRBV13|TRBJ1-4
CASRGRGQGEKLFF
TGTGCCAGCAGGGGCAGGGGTCAAGGCGAAAAACTGTTTTTT
>-|-|TRBV20-1|TRBJ2-1
CSASPSSGGNEQFF
TGCAGTGCTAGCCCATCCTCGGGCGGCAATGAGCAGTTCTTC
>many|TRBD2|TRBV4-1|TRBJ2-1
CASSRGLSGGDDNEQFF
TGCGCCAGCAGCCGCGGACTTAGCGGGGGTGATGACAATGAGCAGTTCTTC
>many|TRBD1|TRBV6-1|TRBJ1-2
CASSPGTGRANYGYTF
TGTGCCAGCAGTCCGGGGACAGGGAGAGCTAACTATGGCTACACCTTC
>many|-|TRBV12-5|TRBJ1-1
CASAPPGGVRNTEAFF
TGTGCTAGTGCCCCCCCGGGGGGGGTCCGGAACACTGAAGCTTTCTTT
>many|TRBD1|TRBV19|TRBJ1-2
CATRNRTGDVNYGYTF
TGTGCCACCCGGAATAGGACAGGGGATGTCAACTATGGCTACACCTTC
>many|TRBD2|TRBV7-9|TRBJ2-1
CASSLEWAGGQFF
TGTGCCAGCAGCTTAGAGTGGGCGGGAGGGCAGTTCTTC
>few|TRBD2|TRBV4-1|TRBJ2-2
CASSAGTSGSSVGTGELFF
TGCGCCAGCAGCGCCGGGACTAGCGGGAGTTCAGTAGGAACCGGGGAGCTGTTTTTT
>many|-|TRBV19|TRBJ2-1
CATTRMGRERGEQFF
TGTGCCACAACAAGAATGGGGCGGGAACGGGGTGAGCAGTTCTTC
>many|TRBD1|TRBV19|TRBJ2-7
CAKDRERSYEQYF
TGTGCCAAGGACAGGGAGAGGTCCTACGAGCAGTACTTC
>many|-|TRBV20-1|TRBJ2-1
CSAKIVIPYNEQFF
TGCAGTGCCAAGATTGTTATCCCCTACAATGAGCAGTTCTTC
>many|-|TRBV2|TRBJ2-7
CASSERQSTSYEQYF
TGTGCCAGCAGTGAAAGGCAGTCCACTTCCTACGAGCAGTACTTC
>-|-|TRBV28|TRBJ1-6
CASMVADSPRHF
TGTGCCAGCATGGTTGCGGATTCACCCCGCCACTTT
>few|-|TRBV7-8|TRBJ1-2
CASSLARGQGLNYGYTF
TGTGCCAGCAGCTTAGCGCGGGGGCAGGGCCTTAACTATGGCTACACCTTC
>many|TRBD1|TRBV5-1|TRBJ2-7
CASSAWDRGSYEQYF
TGCGCCAGCAGCGCCTGGGACAGGGGGTCTTACGAGCAGTACTTC
>many|TRBD1|TRBV6-1|TRBJ1-2
CASTPDRVGYTF
TGTGCCAGCACCCCGGACAGGGTCGGCTACACCTTC
>many|-|TRBV10-2|TRBJ1-1
CASSESTVPEAFF
TGCGCCAGCAGTGAGTCGACAGTCCCCGAAGCTTTCTTT
>many|-|TRBV3-1|TRBJ2-2
CASSQVAGLTKLFF
TGTGCCAGCAGCCAAGTGGCTGGGCTGACGAAGCTGTTTTTT
>few|-|TRBV12-3/TRBV12-4|TRBJ2-1
CASSFRRGPGFF
TGTGCCAGTAGTTTCCGGCGGGGTCCCGGTTTCTTC
>few|TRBD2|TRBV12-5|TRBJ2-5
CASGLMTGGRETQYF
TGTGCTAGTGGTTTAATGACTGGCGGGAGGGAGACCCAGTACTTC
>few|-|TRBV12-3/TRBV12-4|TRBJ1-2
CASSGTNYGYTF
TGTGCCAGCAGTGGGACAAACTATGGCTACACCTTC
>many|-|TRBV6-1|TRBJ1-5
CAITDNPNQPQHF
TGTGCCATCACGGACAACCCAAATCAGCCCCAGCATTTT
>many|TRBD2|TRBV6-1|TRBJ2-3
CASSATSGSGTDTQYF
TGTGCCAGCAGTGCTACTAGCGGGAGTGGCACAGATACGCAGTATTTT
>many|-|TRBV28|TRBJ2-7
CASSEPGPYEQYF
TGTGCCAGCAGTGAGCCCGGGCCCTACGAGCAGTACTTC
>-|TRBD2|TRBV6-1|TRBJ2-1
CASSDGTSGYNEQFF
TGTGCCAGCAGTGACGGGACTAGCGGATACAATGAGCAGTTCTTC
>-|TRBD2|TRBV30|TRBJ2-3
CAWSVGSGSADTQYF
TGTGCCTGGAGTGTTGGTAGCGGGAGCGCAGATACGCAGTATTTT
>few|TRBD1|TRBV5-1|TRBJ2-7
CASSPEQGARCVEQYF
TGCGCCAGCAGCCCGGAACAGGGGGCAAGGTGTGTCGAGCAGTACTTC
>-|-|TRBV6-5|TRBJ1-6
CASRLSGTARSPLHF
TGTGCCAGCAGGCTATCCGGGACGGCGCGGTCACCCCTCCACTTT
>-|TRBD2|TRBV7-2|TRBJ2-3
CASSARLAGLADTQYF
TGTGCCAGCAGCGCTAGACTAGCGGGCCTGGCGGATACGCAGTATTTT
>few|-|TRBV4-2|TRBJ2-6
CASSQTPRGATQVGANVLTF
TGTGCCAGCAGCCAAACCCCTAGGGGGGCAACTCAGGTAGGGGCCAACGTCCTGACTTTC
>many|-|TRBV7-6|TRBJ2-1
CASSLGNAYEQFF
TGTGCCAGCAGCTTAGGTAACGCATATGAGCAGTTCTTC
>many|-|TRBV6-4|TRBJ1-1
CASSATAEAEAFF
TGTGCCAGCAGCGCCACCGCAGAGGCTGAAGCTTTCTTT
>many|-|TRBV5-1|TRBJ2-3
CASSLVGRVDTQYF
TGCGCCAGCAGCTTGGTGGGCAGGGTGGATACGCAGTATTTT
>many|-|TRBV5-1|TRBJ2-3
CASSPRRGQDTQYF
TGCGCCAGCAGCCCGCGCCGTGGGCAAGATACGCAGTATTTT
>-|-|TRBV6-2/TRBV6-3|TRBJ1-5
CASSYHRRSKSQPQHF
TGTGCCAGCAGTTACCATCGACGGTCAAAGAGTCAGCCCCAGCATTTT
>-|-|TRBV9|TRBJ2-3
CASSVEGGSTDTQYF
TGTGCCAGCAGCGTAGAGGGCGGGAGCACAGATACGCAGTATTTT
>few|-|TRBV12-3/TRBV12-4|TRBJ1-5
CASSFGSSNQPQHF
TGTGCCAGCAGTTTTGGCAGCAGCAATCAGCCCCAGCATTTT
>many|TRBD1|TRBV27|TRBJ1-1
CASSSLTGRPEAFF
TGTGCCAGCAGCTCTCTGACAGGGCGGCCTGAAGCTTTCTTT
>many|-|TRBV27|TRBJ1-6
CASMREGIGALHF
TGTGCCAGCATGAGGGAAGGTATTGGAGCCCTCCACTTT
>-|TRBD1|TRBV19|TRBJ2-7
CASGNDRGEQYF
TGTGCCAGTGGAAACGACAGGGGCGAGCAGTACTTC
>many|-|TRBV11-2|TRBJ1-2
CASSLDHSEGGYTF
TGTGCCAGCAGCTTAGATCACAGCGAGGGGGGCTACACCTTC
>-|TRBD2|TRBV7-9|TRBJ2-3
CASSLPGLAGGDTQYF
TGTGCCAGCAGCTTACCCGGACTAGCGGGAGGAGATACGCAGTATTTT